Described below is a single TCR beta chain sequence and its context. It has no known antigen specificity. Base qualities are not at hand, and no much larger clone is one base apart. From V the trimming removes 3 bases and from J it removes 5 bases, while the gene matches leave 9 bases of the junction unaccounted for. As encoded in the germline V gene, CDR1 is SGHTA while CDR2 is FQGNSA. The CDR3 runs 18 amino acids, cysteine and phenylalanine included. The sequence is cut down to CDR3 DNA, 54 bases in frame from base 1. The twin pairs came from the European Cystic Fibrosis Twin and Sibling Study Cohort, which recruited patients from more than 150 CF clinics across 14 European countries. Both zygosity and CFTR genotype were checked in-house, and zygosity was tested with multiplex PCR across nine short tandem repeat loci. Each twin gave a peripheral blood sample, and clinical parameters were documented on that same day of blood sampling. Phenol/chloroform extraction was used to isolate genomic DNA from peripheral blood cells, and the DNA was then kept in TE buffer at 4 degrees C.

The data were obtained in a study of monozygotic twins with cystic fibrosis (dated by TCRdb to the early 2020s). For the wider study: Barcoded libraries were made from about 3 micrograms of fragmented DNA using approximately 14 PCR cycles. Data for three of the twin pairs had already been reported earlier in a different context. Ten female and six male twin pairs, aged about 2.0 to 36.4 years (median about 9 years) and mostly children and adolescents, were included in the cohort. TCR beta repertoires were compared within and between 16 monozygotic twin pairs with cystic fibrosis so that genetic influence on V and J gene usage could be assessed. On the day blood was drawn, the twins' weight-for-height and FEVPerc (FEV1 disease centile) were ranked against those of the 1,100 or so cohort participants. Overall study results and their limits: In 13 of 16 pairs, V gene usage most closely resembled the co-twin's, and the same held for J usage in 8 of 16 pairs, a pattern suggesting genetic constraints. The cohort was small, and the number of shared CDR3s showed no association with age, concordance or disease severity. Simpson clonality was generally low (median 0.0095), which suggests a naive-dominated repertoire, and clonality was higher in the most severely affected patients. Monozygotic CF twin pairs shared significantly more nucleotide-identical clonotypes within each pair than unrelated CF individuals shared with one another (P = 0.000026, Mann-Whitney).

TCR beta CDR3 regions were amplified by multiplex PCR with the immunoSEQ immune profiling system according to the manufacturer's instructions. An Illumina NextSeq system was used for sequencing. As for how the authors treated the data: Sequence data were processed on the immunoSEQ Analyzer platform, and clonality was calculated as the square root of Simpson's index of productive rearrangements. V and J usage similarity was measured by Jensen-Shannon distance, and CDR3 generation probabilities were computed with OLGA. Shared CDR3 sequences were searched against the immuneACCESS database (August 2020) and VDJdb (December 2020). This is the immuneACCESS table as TCRdb keeps it, with only in-frame sequences that have V and J called. A part of the clones is gone; compared with another copy, unresolved V genes explain less than half, and the rest is unexplained. Clonal size and the V and J genes are those of that table, whereas D and trimming came from the DNA. Within this sample are about 24,000 clones, with around 93% of them counted one time only. 0.29% of the sample is held by the ten biggest clonotypes.

Source material: blood. The source of this sequence is a girl aged 2 to 9 with cystic fibrosis. The rearrangement joined TRBV7-2 to TRBJ2-5; TRBD2 agrees with 16 junctional bases. The CDR3 has the sequence CASSFAGTSGGAGETQYF. At the DNA level, the sequence is TGTGCCAGCAGCTTCGCCGGGACTAGCGGGGGGGCCGGGGAGACCCAGTACTTC. Reference TRBV7-2 and TRBJ2-5 proteins supply the regions before and after the CDR3; the full variable domain is: GAGVSQSPSNKVTEKGKDVELRCDPISGHTALYWYRQSLGQGLEFLIYFQGNSAPDKSGLPSDRFSAERTGGSVSTLTIQRTQQEDSAVYLCASSFAGTSGGAGETQYFGPGTRLLVL.